Each of the 4 T cell receptor beta chains below was sequenced from the same sample in a study of long-term antiretroviral therapy in people with HIV. Assay version v3.0 of immunoSEQ was used, and it was run at survey level. Produced via immunoSEQ multiplex PCR; TCRdb's table is partial and in-frame only. The sample yields 20,000 to 25,000 clones, 81% seen once. Specimen: unsorted PBMCs, collected 1.5 years after starting antiretroviral therapy. These receptors came from a young man with HIV.

This clone came up once. The V call is TRBV7-8, the J call TRBJ1-1; no clear D. Germline CDR1 reads SGHVS; CDR2 reads FQNEAQ. V lost 1 base and J 1 base, leaving 10 bases between the germline ends. The CDR3 length is 15 residues. As DNA, the CDR3 is TGTGCCAGCAGCTTAGGCAGCAGCAGGAACACTGAAGCTTTCTTT. As protein: CASSLGSSRNTEAFF.

This clone was seen a single time. The rearrangement uses TRBV28 and TRBJ2-1; TRBD2 matches at 12 bases. The junction had 8 bases not matched to a gene; V was cut back by 6 bases and J by 8 bases. There are 15 residues in the CDR3. CDR1 and CDR2 (germline): MDHEN, SYDVKM. The CDR3 DNA sequence: TGTGCCAGCAGGAGGACTAGCGGGGACTTGGATGAGCAGTTCTTC. This encodes CASRRTSGDLDEQFF.

The rearrangement uses TRBV15 and TRBJ2-6; no definite D call. V was shortened by 0 bases and J by 2 bases, with 8 bases between the two germline ends. CDR1 and CDR2 from the germline V gene are LNHNV and YYDKDF (reference sequence). This CDR3 comprises 16 residues. The CDR3 nucleotides are TGTGCCACCAGCAGAGATCTCTCCACTGGGGCCAACGTCCTGACTTTC. Translating it yields CATSRDLSTGANVLTF.

V and J are TRBV11-2 and TRBJ2-5, with D perhaps assigned TRBD1 or TRBD2 (5 bases each). The germline V gene has CDR1 SGHAT and CDR2 FQNNGV. CDR3 length: 17 residues. V lost 5 bases, J lost 2 bases, and 21 bases lay in between. The CDR3 DNA reads TGTGCCAGCAGCACACTCGGAAGGGGACCGACTCAAGAGACCCAGTACTTC. Translation gives CASSTLGRGPTQETQYF.